Described below is a single T cell receptor beta chain sequence and its context. Antigen: not known. Repertoires were generated with immunoSEQ multiplex PCR, while TCRdb's copy carries only in-frame clones and drops some. The sample yields 150,000 to 200,000 clones, roughly 88% seen once. The data were taken from a study of T cell responses to AZD1222 COVID-19 vaccine. Study findings and constraints: Spike-wide vaccine-associated CD4 TCRs dominated at 160-218 and 743-854.

Trimming removed 5 bases from V and 4 bases from J; junction bases left unmatched: 4. Germline V CDR1 and CDR2: SEHNR, FQNEAQ (reference sequence). The CDR3 contains 16 residues. The clonotype was recovered from an adult who received the AZD1222 COVID-19 vaccine. J is TRBJ1-6 and V is TRBV7-9, with TRBD1 matching over 11 bases. This specimen was peripheral blood, taken 28 days after the second AZD1222 dose. This chain's CDR3 is CASSLDRGQYNSPLHF. The CDR3, as DNA: TGTGCCAGCAGCCTGGACAGGGGGCAGTATAATTCACCCCTCCACTTT. Full variable domain (missing parts from reference TRBV7-9 and TRBJ1-6): DTGVSQNPRHKITKRGQNVTFRCDPISEHNRLYWYRQTLGQGPEFLTYFQNEAQLEKSRLLSDRFSAERPKGSFSTLEIQRTEQGDSAMYLCASSLDRGQYNSPLHFGNGTRLTVT.